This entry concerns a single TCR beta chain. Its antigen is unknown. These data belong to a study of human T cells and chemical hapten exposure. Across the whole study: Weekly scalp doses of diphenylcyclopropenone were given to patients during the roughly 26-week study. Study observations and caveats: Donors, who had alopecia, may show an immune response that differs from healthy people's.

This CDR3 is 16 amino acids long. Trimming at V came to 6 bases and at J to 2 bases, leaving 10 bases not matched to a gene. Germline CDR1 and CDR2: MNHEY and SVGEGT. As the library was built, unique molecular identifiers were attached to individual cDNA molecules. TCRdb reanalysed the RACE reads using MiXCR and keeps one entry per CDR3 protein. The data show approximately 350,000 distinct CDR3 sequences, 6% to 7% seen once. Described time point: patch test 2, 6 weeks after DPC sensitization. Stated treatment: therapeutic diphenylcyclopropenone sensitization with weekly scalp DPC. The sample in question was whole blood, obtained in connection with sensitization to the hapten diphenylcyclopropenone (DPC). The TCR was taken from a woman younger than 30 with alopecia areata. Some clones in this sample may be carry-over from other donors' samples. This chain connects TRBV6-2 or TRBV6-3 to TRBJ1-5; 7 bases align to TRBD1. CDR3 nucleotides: TGTGCCAGCAGAGGAGGCAAGGGACAGCGCAATCAGCCCCAGCATTTT. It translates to CASRGGKGQRNQPQHF.